These 30 T cell receptor beta chains originate from one sample sequenced in a study of T cell changes during pregnancy in multiple sclerosis. TCRdb's copy holds only in-frame clones and misses some; the assay was immunoSEQ multiplex PCR. The profile shows 75,000 to 90,000 clones, about 90% of them singletons. The starting material was PBMCs, obtained in the first trimester of pregnancy. These receptors all stem from a female donor in good health, serving as a control in a pregnancy study. Some clones in this sample may be carry-over from other donors' samples.

V gene TRBV7-3 combines with J gene TRBJ2-2; D gene unclear. V was cut by 8 bases and J by 6 bases, with 10 bases left in between. The CDR3 is made up of 12 amino acids. Looked up from germline, CDR1 is SGHTA and CDR2 is FQGTGA. The CDR3: CASGTTAGELFF. The CDR3, as DNA: TGTGCCAGCGGCACTACGGCCGGGGAGCTGTTTTTT.

As to this clone: The same CDR3 arises from other DNA sequences in this sample as well. This chain connects TRBV19 to TRBJ1-4, with D hard to call. The V end lost 2 bases, the J end lost 0 bases, and 4 bases lay between the germline ends. Germline assignment: CDR1 LNHDA and CDR2 SQIVND (reference sequence). CDR3 length: 14 amino acids. CDR3 bases: TGTGCCAGTAGTATATCTGCAACTAATGAAAAACTGTTTTTT. Protein product: CASSISATNEKLFF.

This chain uses TRBV28 with TRBJ2-7; 12 bases align to TRBD2. In germline, CDR1 is MDHEN, CDR2 SYDVKM. J was trimmed by 6 bases and V by 6 bases; bases with no gene match: 9. There are 15 residues in the CDR3. In DNA, the CDR3 is TGTGCCAGCAGCCAGGGACTAGCGGGCGTCGGCGAGCAGTACTTC. Amino acid sequence: CASSQGLAGVGEQYF.

This chain connects TRBV29-1 to TRBJ2-4; 8 bases agree with TRBD2. Germline V gives CDR1 SQVTM, CDR2 ANQGSEA. The CDR3 runs to 11 residues. Trimming took 7 bases from V and 6 from J; bases not matched to a gene: 2. CDR3 in DNA: TGCAGCGCCGGACTAGCAAACATTCAGTACTTC. It translates to CSAGLANIQYF.

The chain links TRBV30 to TRBJ2-7; possibly TRBD2 for D (6 bases). Germline-derived CDR1 and CDR2 are GTSNPN and SVGIG (reference sequence). The CDR3 has 13 residues. V was shortened by 1 base and J by 10 bases, with 17 bases between the two germline ends. CDR3: CAWSAPGRLYQYF. Here the CDR3 DNA reads TGTGCCTGGAGTGCCCCTGGGAGGCTCTACCAGTACTTC.

A word on this clone: A junction boundary mismatches the germline segment, possibly from a read error. The chain employs TRBV7-7 and TRBJ2-5, with TRBD2 identical over 12 bases. Germline-derived CDR1 and CDR2 are SSHAT and FNYEAQ (reference sequence). The CDR3 has 15 residues. Here the CDR3 DNA reads TGTGCTAGCAGCCCTGGACTAGCGGGACGAGAGACCCAGTACTTC. Encoded protein: CASSPGLAGRETQYF.

This sequence joins TRBV7-9 and TRBJ2-1; TRBD2 matches 8 bases. Germline lookup yields CDR1 SEHNR and CDR2 FQNEAQ (reference sequence). The CDR3 is 15 amino acids. V trimming: 5 bases; J trimming: 8 bases; junction bases outside the gene matches: 11. This CDR3 reads CASSLSGNSGDEQFF. CDR3 DNA sequence: TGTGCCAGCAGCCTTAGCGGGAATTCGGGCGATGAGCAGTTCTTC.

This chain links TRBV7-9 with TRBJ2-2, with a tentative D call TRBD1 (5 bases). The germline V gene has CDR1 SEHNR and CDR2 FQNEAQ (reference sequence). The length of the CDR3 is 17 residues. Deletions cut 5 bases from V and 3 bases from J, with 19 bases between. CDR3 coding DNA: TGTGCCAGCAGCGCCTCCGTCGGCAGGGCTTACACCGGGGAGCTGTTTTTT. Amino acid sequence: CASSASVGRAYTGELFF.

This clone has just one count. The J gene is TRBJ2-1, the V gene TRBV4-3; 7 bases line up with TRBD2. V trimming: 3 bases; J trimming: 4 bases; junction bases outside the gene matches: 9. Germline CDR1 reads LGHNA; CDR2 reads YSLEER. CDR3 size: 16 residues. The CDR3 is CASSHAGAGGYNEQFF. The CDR3 DNA reads as TGCGCCAGCAGCCATGCGGGAGCGGGCGGATACAATGAGCAGTTCTTC.

The CDR3 spells CASSRSGQGTDTQYF. CDR3 sequence (DNA): TGTGCCAGCAGCCGATCGGGACAGGGAACAGATACGCAGTATTTT. The J gene is TRBJ2-3, the V gene TRBV7-3; 9 bases map to TRBD1. The CDR3 spans 15 residues. Germline CDR1 is SGHTA and CDR2 is FQGTGA. Losses at the gene ends were 5 bases for V and 3 bases for J; bases not matched to a gene: 6.

The chain couples TRBV7-8 to TRBJ2-7; a possible D gene is TRBD2 (7 bases). Trimming stripped 2 bases from V and 10 bases from J, with 15 bases between. This CDR3 contains 13 residues. CDR1 and CDR2 from the germline V gene are SGHVS and FQNEAQ. The CDR3 here is CASSLYGGALQYF. The CDR3 bases are TGTGCCAGCAGCTTATATGGGGGGGCCCTACAGTACTTC.

The chain joins TRBV18 to TRBJ1-5, with 8 bases identical to TRBD1. Per germline, CDR1 KGHSH and CDR2 LQKENI. The CDR3 is 15 residues long. The ends lost 4 bases at V and 9 bases at J; junction bases unmatched: 11. CDR3 region: CASSLGRTGLSPQHF. CDR3 bases: TGTGCCAGCTCACTGGGGAGGACAGGGTTGTCGCCCCAGCATTTT.

V and J are TRBV27 and TRBJ1-6; TRBD1 is a possible D gene (6 bases). The V end was cut by 2 bases, the J end by 2 bases, with 7 bases between. Germline assignment: CDR1 MNHEY and CDR2 SMNVEV (reference sequence). CDR3 length: 15 residues. The CDR3, as DNA: TGTGCCAGCAGTTTAACAGGGCCCTATAATTCACCCCTCCACTTT. Its translation is CASSLTGPYNSPLHF.

The V and J genes are TRBV4-1 and TRBJ2-1; 12 nucleotides line up with TRBD2. This CDR3 is 16 amino acids long. V lost 3 bases to trimming and J lost 7 bases; unmatched junction nucleotides: 7. CDR1 is MGHRA and CDR2 is YSYEKL in the germline V gene. The CDR3 bases are TGCGCCAGCAGCCAGGCCCCTAGCGGGGGGGCTAATGAGCAGTTCTTC. It is translated as CASSQAPSGGANEQFF.

The V gene is TRBV28, the J gene TRBJ2-3; D may be TRBD2 (7 bases). The germline V and J ends were trimmed by 2 bases and 3 bases, with 12 bases remaining between them. The germline V gene has CDR1 MDHEN and CDR2 SYDVKM. CDR3 length equals 15 residues. CDR3 coding DNA: TGTGCCAGCAGTTTAGGGGGGGCCGGGACAGATACGCAGTATTTT. Translating it yields CASSLGGAGTDTQYF.

The V and J genes are TRBV5-6 and TRBJ2-1; 7 bases agree with TRBD2. Germline CDR1 SGHDT, CDR2 YYEEEE. The V segment lost 2 bases and the J segment 7 bases; nucleotides outside the gene matches: 6. This CDR3 is 14 amino acids long. CDR3 in amino acids: CASSFGGSRNEQFF. The CDR3 DNA follows: TGTGCCAGCAGCTTCGGCGGGAGTCGAAATGAGCAGTTCTTC.

The V gene is TRBV11-2, the J gene TRBJ2-6; D unclear. Germline V gene sequence: CDR1 SGHAT, CDR2 FQNNGV. The V and J ends lost 3 bases and 0 bases respectively, with 15 bases between them. This CDR3 spans 18 amino acids. The CDR3 DNA reads as TGTGCCAGCAGCTTTGACGATCGACTTTCCTCTGGGGCCAACGTCCTGACTTTC. Translated: CASSFDDRLSSGANVLTF.

The rearrangement joins TRBV5-5 to TRBJ1-4, with D possibly TRBD1 on 6 matching bases. CDR3 size: 18 residues. V lost 4 bases to trimming and J lost 7 bases, with 26 bases between them. Germline loops: CDR1 SGHKS, CDR2 YYEKEE (reference sequence). The CDR3 nucleotides are TGTGCCAGCAGCCCTGGGGTTTGGCAGGGGATGATGAGTGAAAAACTGTTTTTT. It is translated as CASSPGVWQGMMSEKLFF. The entire variable domain, with the rest obtained from reference TRBV5-5 and TRBJ1-4, is as follows: DAGVTQSPTHLIKTRGQQVTLRCSPISGHKSVSWYQQVLGQGPQFIFQYYEKEERGRGNFPDRFSARQFPNYSSELNVNALLLGDSALYLCASSPGVWQGMMSEKLFFGSGTQLSVL.

The V gene is TRBV5-1, the J gene TRBJ2-2; 9 nucleotides match TRBD1. The CDR3 covers 16 residues. The trim removed 7 bases at V and 5 bases at J, leaving 12 bases unmatched. CDR1 SGHRS and CDR2 YFSETQ come from the germline V gene. CDR3: CASGDLTGGRTGELFF. For the CDR3, the DNA is TGCGCCAGCGGAGATCTTACAGGGGGCAGGACCGGGGAGCTGTTTTTT.

The chain carries TRBV28 and TRBJ1-2; 8 bases align to TRBD1. The CDR3 contains 13 residues. CDR1 and CDR2 from the germline V gene are MDHEN and SYDVKM. V gave up 6 bases and J gave up 7 bases; unmatched junction bases: 7. Here the CDR3 DNA reads TGTGCCAGCAGACTTACAGGGGGATCTGGCTACACCTTC. This gives the protein CASRLTGGSGYTF.

The chain uses TRBV7-2 and TRBJ2-3; 14 nucleotides line up with TRBD2. The CDR3 consists of 16 residues. Germline lookup yields CDR1 SGHTA and CDR2 FQGNSA. V was pared by 1 base and J by 7 bases, with 4 bases of the junction left unmatched. The CDR3 protein is CASSLGLAGGMNTQYF. CDR3 nucleotide sequence: TGTGCCAGCAGCTTAGGACTAGCGGGGGGGATGAATACGCAGTATTTT.

The J gene is TRBJ2-3, the V gene TRBV7-9; 8 positions agree with TRBD1. The CDR3 has 14 amino acids. With 6 bases clipped from V and 2 bases from J, the junction kept 4 bases outside the gene matches. The germline CDR1 and CDR2 sequences are SEHNR and FQNEAQ (reference sequence). The CDR3 protein is CASRPRGPTDTQYF. The CDR3 bases are TGTGCCAGCAGACCCAGGGGGCCCACAGATACGCAGTATTTT. The full variable domain, with the rest looked up from reference TRBV7-9 and TRBJ2-3, is DTGVSQNPRHKITKRGQNVTFRCDPISEHNRLYWYRQTLGQGPEFLTYFQNEAQLEKSRLLSDRFSAERPKGSFSTLEIQRTEQGDSAMYLCASRPRGPTDTQYFGPGTRLTVL.

V and J are TRBV2 and TRBJ1-1; D remains unclear. Germline V gene sequence: CDR1 SNHLY, CDR2 FYNNEI. The CDR3 covers 12 residues. Trimming took 8 bases from V and 0 from J, leaving 7 bases between them. CDR3 nucleotide sequence: TGTGCCAGCCTTACAGTGAACACTGAAGCTTTCTTT. Residues: CASLTVNTEAFF.

This chain uses TRBV27 with TRBJ1-6; 7 nucleotides agree with TRBD1. This CDR3 comprises 17 residues. The trim removed 5 bases at V and 2 bases at J, leaving 9 bases unmatched. Germline values: CDR1 MNHEY, CDR2 SMNVEV (reference sequence). For the CDR3, the DNA is TGTGCCAGCAGTAACCCGACAGGGTCGGCCTATAATTCACCCCTCCACTTT. Its protein is CASSNPTGSAYNSPLHF.

The chain uses TRBV7-6 and TRBJ2-1; D remains ambiguous. The length of the CDR3 is 18 residues. Trimming shortened V by 1 base and J by 7 bases, and 23 bases separated the two germline ends. CDR1 and CDR2 from the germline V gene are SGHVS and FNYEAQ. The CDR3 region has the DNA TGTGCCAGCAGCTTAGTTAGGAGTAGCCGCCAGATGAGAAATGAGCAGTTCTTC. Residues: CASSLVRSSRQMRNEQFF.

The chain uses TRBV27 and TRBJ1-1, with D maybe TRBD1 (6 bases). Germline V lookup: CDR1 MNHEY, CDR2 SMNVEV (reference sequence). With 5 bases removed from V and 1 base from J, the gap between germline ends came to 23 bases. The CDR3 loop spans 18 amino acids. The CDR3 sequence is CASSLSIPGTIGNTEAFF. The CDR3 DNA is TGTGCCAGCAGTCTCTCCATCCCCGGGACAATAGGGAACACTGAAGCTTTCTTT.

The chain links TRBV5-1 to TRBJ1-3; D not resolved. Germline CDR1 is SGHRS and CDR2 is YFSETQ. The CDR3 is 13 residues long. The ends were cut back, 3 bases at V and 0 bases at J, with 4 bases in the middle. CDR3 in amino acids: CASSSYSGNTIYF. CDR3 coding DNA: TGCGCCAGCAGCTCCTACTCTGGAAACACCATATATTTT.

J is TRBJ2-2 and V is TRBV28; D is perhaps TRBD2 (5 bases). The CDR3 totals 18 residues. In germline, CDR1 is MDHEN, CDR2 SYDVKM. The V end lost 0 bases, the J end lost 6 bases, and 20 bases lay between the germline ends. This CDR3 reads CASSLWEAGAPGSGELFF. CDR3 DNA: TGTGCCAGCAGTTTATGGGAGGCGGGCGCCCCTGGATCCGGGGAGCTGTTTTTT.

V gene TRBV5-5 combines with J gene TRBJ2-2; a possible D gene is TRBD1 (6 bases). Between the trimmed V and J ends, which lost 4 bases and 2 bases, there was a span of 15 bases. The CDR3 has 16 amino acids. Germline CDR1 and CDR2: SGHKS and YYEKEE (reference sequence). The CDR3 spells CASSRSRTANTGELFF. CDR3 nucleotide sequence: TGTGCCAGCAGCCGCTCAAGGACAGCAAACACCGGGGAGCTGTTTTTT.

The genes are TRBV27 and TRBJ2-7, with 11 bases lining up with TRBD2. The CDR3 spans 15 residues. The trim removed 8 bases at V and 2 bases at J, leaving 8 bases unmatched. CDR1 and CDR2 from the germline V gene are MNHEY and SMNVEV (reference sequence). The CDR3 spells CASSPLAGETYEQYF. CDR3 DNA: TGTGCCAGCTCCCCACTAGCGGGGGAAACCTACGAGCAGTACTTC.